Below, 28 T cell receptor beta chains from the same sample are listed, as sequenced in a study of cytomegalovirus exposure and HLA in healthy donors. With 60 Vbeta and 13 Jbeta primers, the PCR was carried out. Profiled with immunoSEQ multiplex PCR; TCRdb holds only in-frame clones, not every one. The sample carries about 43,000 clones, roughly 51% recorded once. Sequences were obtained from PBMCs. The source of these receptors is a man aged 55-75 years in good health and CMV-seronegative.

The gene calls are TRBV6-5 and TRBJ2-5; possibly TRBD1 for D (5 bases). V shed 1 base and J shed 2 bases, with 8 bases lying between them. Germline CDR1 MNHEY, CDR2 SVGAGI. The CDR3 consists of 14 residues. CDR3 sequence: CASSYFDRQETQYF. CDR3 nucleotide sequence: TGTGCCAGCAGTTACTTCGACAGACAAGAGACCCAGTACTTC.

The CDR3 DNA reads as TGTGCCAGCAGCCCAACTAGCGGGAGTTACGAGCAGTACTTC. Translated: CASSPTSGSYEQYF. The chain links TRBV7-8 to TRBJ2-7; TRBD2 matches at 11 bases. V shed 5 bases and J 4 bases; nucleotides not matched to a gene: 4. Per the germline V gene, CDR1 is SGHVS and CDR2 is FQNEAQ. The CDR3 has 14 residues.

The chain uses TRBV29-1 and TRBJ2-1; 7 nucleotides align to TRBD2. V trimming: 0 bases; J trimming: 1 base; junction bases outside the gene matches: 18. The V gene's germline CDR1 is SQVTM and CDR2 ANQGSEA. CDR3 length: 20 residues. This CDR3 is CSVEELCGGVGRRSYNEQFF. The CDR3 nucleotides read TGCAGCGTTGAAGAGTTATGCGGGGGAGTAGGTCGTCGTTCCTACAATGAGCAGTTCTTC.

There are a few counts of this clone. The rearrangement joins TRBV5-6 to TRBJ2-5, with 8 bases identical to TRBD2. Germline V gene data show CDR1 as SGHDT and CDR2 as YYEEEE. V lost 0 bases to trimming and J lost 1 base; unmatched junction nucleotides: 5. The CDR3 length is 16 residues. CDR3 sequence (DNA): TGTGCCAGCAGCTTGGGTGGCGGGAGGCTCCAAGAGACCCAGTACTTC. Translating gives CASSLGGGRLQETQYF.

In this sample, this clone turned up a few times. This sequence joins TRBV19 and TRBJ1-5; possible D gene TRBD1, 5 bases. Trimming took off 6 bases at V and 9 bases at J, with 18 bases between the two ends. This CDR3 contains 14 residues. The germline gives CDR1 LNHDA, CDR2 SQIVND (reference sequence). The DNA of the CDR3 is TGTGCCAGTAGGACCATGGGGACTGGAGGGCCCCAGCATTTT. Translated: CASRTMGTGGPQHF.

This clone showed up just a few times. This chain links TRBV30 with TRBJ2-3; TRBD2 is a possible D gene (5 bases). The CDR3 is made up of 16 amino acids. V was clipped by 0 bases and J by 3 bases, with 16 bases between them. CDR1 is GTSNPN and CDR2 is SVGIG in the germline V gene (reference sequence). The CDR3 DNA follows: TGTGCCTGGAGTGTCGAAACGGGTGGCGGGACAGATACGCAGTATTTT. Its protein product is CAWSVETGGGTDTQYF. Looking up the rest from reference TRBV30 and TRBJ2-3 gives the full variable domain: SQTIHQWPATLVQPVGSPLSLECTVEGTSNPNLYWYRQAAGRGLQLLFYSVGIGQISSEVPQNLSASRPQDRQFILSSKKLLLSDSGFYLCAWSVETGGGTDTQYFGPGTRLTVL.

This clone was detected only a few times. The rearrangement uses TRBV6-1 and TRBJ2-2; D gene ambiguous. The CDR3 has 13 amino acids. V was trimmed by 0 bases and J by 4 bases, leaving 3 bases between them. Looked up from germline, CDR1 is MNHNS and CDR2 is SASEGT. The CDR3 region has the DNA TGTGCCAGCAGTGAAGCCCGCACCGGGGAGCTGTTTTTT. This encodes CASSEARTGELFF.

About this clone: Other nucleotide sequences from this sample produce the same CDR3. The chain combines TRBV30 with TRBJ2-4; D perhaps matches TRBD1 (5 bases). Deletions cut 3 bases from V and 13 bases from J, with 16 bases between. Germline CDR1 reads GTSNPN; CDR2 reads SVGIG (reference sequence). This CDR3 has 12 amino acids. The CDR3 loop is CAWRSRQRPQYF. CDR3 bases: TGTGCCTGGAGATCCAGACAGAGACCCCAGTACTTC.

This clone has a handful of counts. The chain couples TRBV14 to TRBJ1-2; 7 bases fit TRBD1. CDR1 and CDR2 (germline): SGHDN, FVKESK. J was trimmed by 4 bases and V by 1 base; bases with no gene match: 15. The CDR3 length is 18 residues. This chain's CDR3 is CASSQVVYGGQQIYGYTF. CDR3 coding DNA: TGTGCCAGCAGCCAAGTTGTTTACGGGGGACAGCAAATCTATGGCTACACCTTC.

This clone was seen a few times. The CDR3 reads CAWSLYRVGYTF. In nucleotides, the CDR3 is TGTGCCTGGAGCCTCTACAGGGTAGGCTACACCTTC. The chain couples TRBV30 to TRBJ1-2; D is perhaps TRBD1 (6 bases). V was clipped by 3 bases and J by 8 bases, with 13 bases between them. The germline CDR1 and CDR2 sequences are GTSNPN and SVGIG (reference sequence). The CDR3 contains 12 residues. Supplemented by reference TRBV30 and TRBJ1-2, the full variable domain reads SQTIHQWPATLVQPVGSPLSLECTVEGTSNPNLYWYRQAAGRGLQLLFYSVGIGQISSEVPQNLSASRPQDRQFILSSKKLLLSDSGFYLCAWSLYRVGYTFGSGTRLTVV.

This chain joins TRBV6-5 and TRBJ1-1; D is unclear. The CDR3 runs 13 residues. Trimming took off 8 bases at V and 0 bases at J, with 10 bases between the two ends. The germline V gene has CDR1 MNHEY and CDR2 SVGAGI. CDR3 sequence: CASWRMMNTEAFF. CDR3 nucleotides: TGTGCCAGCTGGAGGATGATGAACACTGAAGCTTTCTTT.

V is TRBV6-6 and J is TRBJ2-5; 7 nucleotides agree with TRBD1. The germline V gene encodes CDR1 MNHNY and CDR2 SVGAGI (reference sequence). CDR3 size: 14 residues. With 4 bases clipped from V and 2 bases from J, the junction kept 4 bases outside the gene matches. The CDR3 protein is CASSLQGRQETQYF. The CDR3 nucleotides are TGTGCCAGCAGTTTACAGGGGCGTCAAGAGACCCAGTACTTC.

The gene calls are TRBV29-1 and TRBJ1-4, with a weak D call TRBD1 (6 bases). V dropped 6 bases and J dropped 5 bases, with 13 bases sitting between them. The CDR3 has 13 amino acids. Germline V gives CDR1 SQVTM, CDR2 ANQGSEA. Written as DNA, the CDR3 is TGCAGCGTCGTTGACAGGTCAAATGAAAAACTGTTTTTT. This translates into CSVVDRSNEKLFF.

There are a few counts of this clone. The gene calls are TRBV15 and TRBJ1-5; unclear D gene. V lost 5 bases and J 7 bases, leaving 12 bases between the germline ends. This CDR3 is 13 amino acids long. CDR1 and CDR2 from the germline V gene are LNHNV and YYDKDF (reference sequence). The CDR3 nucleotides read TGTGCCACCAGCGGTCCAGGTCACCAGCCCCAGCATTTT. This gives the protein CATSGPGHQPQHF.

The chain is built from TRBV30 and TRBJ2-6; 8 nucleotides line up with TRBD1. From germline, CDR1 is GTSNPN and CDR2 SVGIG (reference sequence). This CDR3 region has 16 residues. Trimming at V came to 8 bases and at J to 0 bases, leaving 9 bases not matched to a gene. The CDR3 region is CARDRGLTSGANVLTF. CDR3 coding DNA: TGTGCCAGAGACAGGGGCCTCACCTCTGGGGCCAACGTCCTGACTTTC.

This clone was observed a few times. The chain recombines TRBV29-1 with TRBJ1-1, with 7 bases lining up with TRBD1. Losses at the gene ends were 5 bases for V and 5 bases for J; bases not matched to a gene: 5. CDR1 and CDR2 (germline): SQVTM, ANQGSEA. The CDR3 runs to 12 residues. The CDR3 reads CSVIQGGTEAFF. The CDR3 DNA reads TGCAGCGTTATCCAGGGGGGAACTGAAGCTTTCTTT.

This sequence joins TRBV21-1 and TRBJ1-1. TRBV21-1 corresponds to a pseudogene. The CDR3 sequence is 15 residues long. The CDR3 loop reads CASSTRGGANTEAFF. DNA for the CDR3: TGTGCCAGCAGCACCCGAGGGGGGGCGAACACTGAAGCTTTCTTT.

The chain joins TRBV7-2 to TRBJ2-1; TRBD2 agrees at 15 bases. The CDR3 loop spans 16 amino acids. With 5 bases clipped from V and 8 bases from J, the junction kept 7 bases outside the gene matches. Germline V lookup: CDR1 SGHTA, CDR2 FQGNSA. This CDR3 reads CASSLGLAGGVDEQFF. CDR3 DNA: TGTGCCAGCAGCCTCGGACTAGCGGGAGGGGTGGATGAGCAGTTCTTC.

The V call is TRBV30, the J call TRBJ1-1; weak D call: TRBD1 (5 bases). The V gene's germline CDR1 is GTSNPN and CDR2 SVGIG (reference sequence). V shed 3 bases and J shed 7 bases, with 12 bases lying between them. CDR3 length: 12 residues. The CDR3 DNA follows: TGTGCCTGGAGGGGAGGGGCTGGTGAAGCTTTCTTT. Translating gives CAWRGGAGEAFF.

The rearrangement joins TRBV25-1 to TRBJ1-2, with D perhaps matching TRBD1 (5 bases). Germline-derived CDR1 and CDR2 are MGHDK and SYGVNS. The CDR3 spans 13 residues. V lost 4 bases, J lost 3 bases, and 9 bases lay in between. In DNA form, the CDR3 reads TGTGCCAGCAGTGGCCTGGGGCACTATGGCTACACCTTC. Residues: CASSGLGHYGYTF.

This clone has just a few counts. The chain uses TRBV14 and TRBJ2-7; 8 bases align to TRBD2. V trimming: 2 bases; J trimming: 6 bases; junction bases outside the gene matches: 12. CDR1 and CDR2 from the germline V gene are SGHDN and FVKESK. The CDR3 contains 16 residues. CDR3 residues: CASSQRRRAGDGEQYF. CDR3 nucleotide sequence: TGTGCCAGCAGCCAAAGGAGAAGAGCGGGGGACGGCGAGCAGTACTTC.

CDR3 amino acids: CASSIKGDTEAFF. The DNA for the CDR3 is TGTGCCAGTAGTATAAAAGGGGACACTGAAGCTTTCTTT. The V call is TRBV19, the J call TRBJ1-1; D possibly corresponds to TRBD1 (5 bases). The V end lost 2 bases, the J end lost 3 bases, and 7 bases lay between the germline ends. This CDR3 is 13 amino acids long. CDR1 LNHDA and CDR2 SQIVND come from the germline V gene (reference sequence).

This chain connects TRBV5-5 to TRBJ2-7, with 10 bases aligning to TRBD1. Germline V lookup: CDR1 SGHKS, CDR2 YYEKEE (reference sequence). The J segment lost 8 bases and the V segment lost 4 bases, leaving 3 bases of the junction unmatched. The CDR3 is 12 amino acids. CDR3 in amino acids: CASSDRGRKQYF. CDR3 coding DNA: TGTGCCAGCAGCGACAGGGGGCGTAAGCAGTACTTC. Variable domain in full (rest from reference TRBV5-5 and TRBJ2-7): DAGVTQSPTHLIKTRGQQVTLRCSPISGHKSVSWYQQVLGQGPQFIFQYYEKEERGRGNFPDRFSARQFPNYSSELNVNALLLGDSALYLCASSDRGRKQYFGPGTRLTVT.

This clone turned up a few times. J is TRBJ2-7 and V is TRBV10-2; 9 nucleotides align to TRBD1. CDR1 WSHSY and CDR2 SAAADI come from the germline V gene. The CDR3 sequence is 14 residues long. V gave up 6 bases and J gave up 6 bases; unmatched junction bases: 9. This CDR3 is CASRAGTGSTEQYF. CDR3 bases: TGCGCCAGCAGGGCGGGGACAGGGAGCACCGAGCAGTACTTC.

The chain links TRBV10-1 to TRBJ1-2; possible D gene TRBD1, 5 bases. CDR3 size: 15 residues. The germline gives CDR1 WNHNN, CDR2 SYGVQD (reference sequence). Trimming removed 6 bases from V and 2 bases from J, with 16 bases in between. As DNA, the CDR3 is TGCGCCAGCAGCCCCGTTAGGGGCGCAAACTATGGCTACACCTTC. Residues: CASSPVRGANYGYTF.

The chain uses TRBV7-2 and TRBJ2-2; D is perhaps TRBD2 (5 bases). V was trimmed by 2 bases and J by 6 bases, leaving 13 bases between them. CDR3 length: 15 residues. CDR1 and CDR2 (germline): SGHTA, FQGNSA. The CDR3 DNA sequence: TGTGCCAGCAGCTTATATTCCGGGGTTGCCGGGGAGCTGTTTTTT. It translates to CASSLYSGVAGELFF.

The rearrangement links TRBV30 to TRBJ1-1; 8 nucleotides agree with TRBD1. The V gene end was trimmed by 4 bases and the J gene end by 5 bases; junction bases not matched to a gene: 3. Germline loops: CDR1 GTSNPN, CDR2 SVGIG (reference sequence). CDR3 size: 12 residues. This CDR3 is CAWTQGGTEAFF. Here the CDR3 DNA reads TGTGCCTGGACACAGGGGGGGACTGAAGCTTTCTTT.

The V and J genes are TRBV19 and TRBJ2-3; 9 bases map to TRBD2. This CDR3 has 15 amino acids. The J segment lost 4 bases and the V segment lost 2 bases, leaving 4 bases of the junction unmatched. The germline gives CDR1 LNHDA, CDR2 SQIVND (reference sequence). This CDR3 is CASSIFTSGSDTQYF. CDR3 nucleotide sequence: TGTGCCAGTAGTATATTCACTAGCGGGTCAGATACGCAGTATTTT.